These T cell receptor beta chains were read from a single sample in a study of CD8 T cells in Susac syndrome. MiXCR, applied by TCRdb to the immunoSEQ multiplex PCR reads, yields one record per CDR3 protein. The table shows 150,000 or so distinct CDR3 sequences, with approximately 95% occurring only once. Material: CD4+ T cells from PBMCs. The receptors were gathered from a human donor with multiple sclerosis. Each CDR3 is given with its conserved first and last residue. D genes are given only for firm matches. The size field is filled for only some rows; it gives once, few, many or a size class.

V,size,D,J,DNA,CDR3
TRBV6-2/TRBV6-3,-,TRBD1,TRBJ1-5,TGTGCCAGCTTGGACAGGGAGGAACGCAATCAGCCCCAGCATTTT,CASLDREERNQPQHF
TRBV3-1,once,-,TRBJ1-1,TGTGCCAGCAGTCAAGTCCCAGGCACTGAAGCTTTCTTT,CASSQVPGTEAFF
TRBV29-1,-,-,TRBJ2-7,TGCAGCGCAGTGACGGAACCCTACGAGCAGTACTTC,CSAVTEPYEQYF
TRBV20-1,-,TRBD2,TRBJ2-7,TGCAGTGCCGAGCGGGACGACTCCTACGAGCAGTACTTC,CSAERDDSYEQYF
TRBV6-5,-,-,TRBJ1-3,TGTGCCGCGTCTCAGCAAAGCTCTGGAAACACCATATATTTT,CAASQQSSGNTIYF
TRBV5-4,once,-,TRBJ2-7,TGTGCCAGCAGCTGGGGCTGGGGCCCGACGTCGGGCGAGCAGTACTTC,CASSWGWGPTSGEQYF
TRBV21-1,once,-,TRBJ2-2,TGTGCCAGCAGCAAAGAAGGACGGCGGGAGTCGACCGGGGAGCTGTTTTTT,CASSKEGRRESTGELFF
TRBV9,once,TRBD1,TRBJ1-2,TGTGCCAGCAGCCCTCGACAGGGAAGCTATGGCTACACCTTC,CASSPRQGSYGYTF
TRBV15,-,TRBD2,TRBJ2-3,TGTGCCACCAGCGGCGGACTAGCGGACACAGATACGCAGTATTTT,CATSGGLADTDTQYF
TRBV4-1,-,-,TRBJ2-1,TGCGCCAGCAGCCAAGCGGCCTGGCTTACCCCGCCCTTCTTC,CASSQAAWLTPPFF
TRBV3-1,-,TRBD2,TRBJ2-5,TGTGCCAGCAGCCCGCCTCGGACTAGCGGCCAAGAGACCCAGTACTTC,CASSPPRTSGQETQYF
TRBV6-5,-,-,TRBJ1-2,TGTGCCAGCAGTTACGCAGGGACGGGGGACTATGGCTACACCTTC,CASSYAGTGDYGYTF
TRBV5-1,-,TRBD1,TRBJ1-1,TGCGCCAGCAGCTTGTTCCGGGGACAGGGATCCACTGAAGCTTTCTTT,CASSLFRGQGSTEAFF
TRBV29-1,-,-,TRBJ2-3,TGCAGCCAGACGGAGTGGGGGCGGGATACGCAGTATTTT,CSQTEWGRDTQYF
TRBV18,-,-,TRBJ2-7,TGTGCCAGCTCACCCGATACAAGCAAGGGTTATTTTTCCTACGAGCAGTACTTC,CASSPDTSKGYFSYEQYF
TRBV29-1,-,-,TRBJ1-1,TGCAGCGTTGTTGTTCTGGGGGGCACTGAAGCTTTCTTT,CSVVVLGGTEAFF
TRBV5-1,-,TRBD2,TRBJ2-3,TGCGCCAGCAGCTTGGCGACTAGCGGAGATACGCAGTATTTT,CASSLATSGDTQYF
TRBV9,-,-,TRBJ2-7,TGTGCCAGCAGCCCCCGGGCTCCCCTGGGGCTCGAGCAGTACTTC,CASSPRAPLGLEQYF
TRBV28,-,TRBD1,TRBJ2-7,TGTGCCAGCAGTTATAGACAGGGACCAACCTACGAGCAGTACTTC,CASSYRQGPTYEQYF
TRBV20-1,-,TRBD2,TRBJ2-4,TGCAGTGCTAGAGCCGGGACTAGCGGGGGAGGGCCCAAAAACATTCAGTACTTC,CSARAGTSGGGPKNIQYF
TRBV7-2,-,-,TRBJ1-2,TGTGCCAGCAGCTTAGAACGGATCTATGGCTACACCTTC,CASSLERIYGYTF
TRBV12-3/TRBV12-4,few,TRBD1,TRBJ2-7,TGTGCCAGCAGTACAGGACAGGGTGCCTACGAGCAGTACTTC,CASSTGQGAYEQYF
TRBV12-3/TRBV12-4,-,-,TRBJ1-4,TGTGCCAGCACCAGAACTCGGACCCGCGGTGAAAAACTGTTTTTT,CASTRTRTRGEKLFF
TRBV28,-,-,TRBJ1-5,TGTGCCAGCAGTACTCGCCCCGGGGGCTATTATCAGCCCCAGCATTTT,CASSTRPGGYYQPQHF
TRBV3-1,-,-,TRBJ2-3,TGTGCCAGCAGCCAAGATGTGGAGGCAGATACGCAGTATTTT,CASSQDVEADTQYF
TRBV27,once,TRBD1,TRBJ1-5,TGTGCCAGCAAGTTCTCTGGGACAGGGGGCTATCAGCCCCAGCATTTT,CASKFSGTGGYQPQHF
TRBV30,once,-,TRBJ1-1,TGTGCCTGGAGCGGGTACCCGAACACTGAAGCTTTCTTT,CAWSGYPNTEAFF
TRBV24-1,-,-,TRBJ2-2,TGTGCCACCAGTGATTTTGGGACCGGGGAGCTGTTTTTT,CATSDFGTGELFF
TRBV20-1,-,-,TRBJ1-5,TGCAGTGCTATAGCAGGTACCGTTGGCAATCAGCCCCAGCATTTT,CSAIAGTVGNQPQHF
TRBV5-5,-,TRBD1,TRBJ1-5,TGTGCCAGCAGCTTTCAGACAGGGAGAAATCAGCCCCAGCATTTT,CASSFQTGRNQPQHF
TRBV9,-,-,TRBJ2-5,TGTGCCAGCAGCGTGGCTAGCGCTCAAGAGACCCAGTACTTC,CASSVASAQETQYF
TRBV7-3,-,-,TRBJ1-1,TGTGCCAGCAGCTTAATATTTGGTACTGAAGCTTTCTTT,CASSLIFGTEAFF
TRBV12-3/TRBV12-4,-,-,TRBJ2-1,TGTGCCAGCAGTTTAGGGCTCAGCTCCTACAATGAGCAGTTCTTC,CASSLGLSSYNEQFF
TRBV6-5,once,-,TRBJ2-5,TGTGCCAGCAGTACTCCAGCCGGAAAGACCCAGTACTTC,CASSTPAGKTQYF
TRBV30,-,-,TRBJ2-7,TGTGCCTGGGGGGGTACGGGTCTCGAGCAGTACTTC,CAWGGTGLEQYF
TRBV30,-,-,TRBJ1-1,TGTGCCTGGAGTGTATTGGCCTCCGGGATGAACACTGAAGCTTTCTTT,CAWSVLASGMNTEAFF
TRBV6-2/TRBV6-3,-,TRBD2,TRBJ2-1,TGTGCCAGCAGTTACTCCCCGACTAGCGGGTTATACAATGAGCAGTTCTTC,CASSYSPTSGLYNEQFF
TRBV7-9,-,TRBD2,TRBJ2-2,TGTGCCAGCAGCCAGACTAGCGGGAGTACCGGGGAGCTGTTTTTT,CASSQTSGSTGELFF
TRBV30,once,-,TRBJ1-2,TGTGCCTGGAGCCCCGCAGTTGGCTACACCTTC,CAWSPAVGYTF
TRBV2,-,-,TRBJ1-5,TGTGCCAGCAGTGAACCCCCCGGGCTCCAGCATTTT,CASSEPPGLQHF
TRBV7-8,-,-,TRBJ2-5,TGTGCCAGCAGCCTACAATTTGGCGTGATGTACTTC,CASSLQFGVMYF
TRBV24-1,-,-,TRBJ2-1,TGTGCCACCAGTACTGGGATTAATGAGCAGTTCTTC,CATSTGINEQFF
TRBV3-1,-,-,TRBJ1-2,TGTGCCAGCAGCCTATCCCACAGGGCGAGTGGCTACACCTTC,CASSLSHRASGYTF
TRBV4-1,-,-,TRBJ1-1,TGCGCCAGCAGCCAAGTGGGGGGAAGGGAAGCTTTCTTT,CASSQVGGREAFF
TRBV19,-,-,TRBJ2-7,TGTGCCAGTAGTATGTCTCCCGCTTCCTACGAGCAGTACTTC,CASSMSPASYEQYF
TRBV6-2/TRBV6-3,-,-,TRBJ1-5,TGTGCCAGCAGACCTGCTCCTGGCAATCAGCCCCAGCATTTT,CASRPAPGNQPQHF
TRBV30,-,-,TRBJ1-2,TGTGCCTGGAGTGTAGACAGGACCTATGGCTACACCTTC,CAWSVDRTYGYTF
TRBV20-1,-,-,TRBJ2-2,TGCAGTGCTAGAGATAAGGGGGAGAGCGGGGAGCTGTTTTTT,CSARDKGESGELFF